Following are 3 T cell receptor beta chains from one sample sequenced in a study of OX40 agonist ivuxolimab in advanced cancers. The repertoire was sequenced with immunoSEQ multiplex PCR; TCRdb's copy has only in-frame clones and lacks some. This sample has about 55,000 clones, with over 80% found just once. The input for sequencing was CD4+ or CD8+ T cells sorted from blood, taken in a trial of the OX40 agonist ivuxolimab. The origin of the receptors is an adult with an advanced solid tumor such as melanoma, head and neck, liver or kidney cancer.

The CDR3 DNA follows: TGTGCCAGCAGCGTGAGCGGGGAGAACACCGGGGAGCTGTTTTTT. Protein sequence: CASSVSGENTGELFF. The chain combines TRBV9 with TRBJ2-2; 7 bases align to TRBD2. The J segment lost 1 base and the V segment lost 2 bases, leaving 2 bases of the junction unmatched. The CDR3 has 15 amino acids. The V gene's germline CDR1 is SGDLS and CDR2 YYNGEE.

CDR3: CASSHSLQGATGANVLTF. The CDR3 DNA follows: TGTGCCAGCAGCCATAGTTTACAGGGGGCCACTGGGGCCAACGTCCTGACTTTC. The chain recombines TRBV4-2 with TRBJ2-6; 9 positions match TRBD1. Trimming removed 3 bases from V and 2 bases from J; junction bases left unmatched: 8. CDR1 LGHNA and CDR2 YNFKEQ come from the germline V gene. The CDR3 sequence is 18 residues long.

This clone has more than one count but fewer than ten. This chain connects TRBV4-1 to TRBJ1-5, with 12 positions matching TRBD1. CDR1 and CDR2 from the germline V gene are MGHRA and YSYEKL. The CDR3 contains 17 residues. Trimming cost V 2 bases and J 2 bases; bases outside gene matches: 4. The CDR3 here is CASSQSGTGGGNQPQHF. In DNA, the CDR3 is TGCGCCAGCAGCCAAAGCGGGACAGGGGGCGGCAATCAGCCCCAGCATTTT.